This entry is about one TCR beta chain. No antigen is known for it. This sample was included in a study of cytomegalovirus exposure and HLA in healthy donors. Study conclusions and caveats: A few chains linked to CMV were shown in vitro to be specific for CMV antigens. It was fewer than 200 TCR beta chains that were listed as cytomegalovirus-associated. According to reports, the classifier identified cytomegalovirus status with high specificity and sensitivity. Many donors shared some public TCRs, even though most TCR sequences were rare.

Germline CDR1 MNHEY, CDR2 SMNVEV (reference sequence). V lost 6 bases and J lost 9, with 15 bases in between. The CDR3 extends over 13 amino acids. The data were produced by immunoSEQ multiplex PCR, yet TCRdb's version contains in-frame clones alone and is incomplete. Here the sample spans about 220,000 clones, around 90% being singletons. The source is a woman younger than 30 in good health and CMV-seronegative. Sequenced sample: PBMCs. The rearrangement joins TRBV27 to TRBJ2-1, with D possibly matching TRBD1 (7 bases). This CDR3 is CASRDYRGGEQFF. CDR3 sequence (DNA): TGTGCCAGCAGAGATTACAGGGGAGGTGAGCAGTTCTTC.